These T cell receptor beta chains were read from a single sample in a study of memory CD4+ T cells and cytomegalovirus serostatus. Profiled with immunoSEQ multiplex PCR; TCRdb holds only in-frame clones, not every one. Among about 75,000 clones, around 80% were seen once, and the ten largest hold about 2.5%. Input material: memory CD4+ T cells from blood. The receptors here all came from an adult in good health and CMV-seropositive. Each CDR3 is given with its conserved first and last residue. D genes are given only for firm matches. Only some rows state a clone size, as once, few, many or a class for expanded clones.

V gene	J gene	D gene	clone size	CDR3 protein	CDR3 DNA
TRBV4-2	TRBJ1-1	-	few	CASSQSTQGDTEAFF	TGTGCCAGCAGCCAATCCACGCAGGGTGACACTGAAGCTTTCTTT
TRBV5-5	TRBJ1-1	TRBD1	-	CASSPILDRGTEAFF	TGTGCCAGCAGCCCGATCTTAGACAGGGGCACTGAAGCTTTCTTT
TRBV10-3	TRBJ1-6	-	-	CAISVREVASPLHF	TGTGCCATCAGCGTCAGGGAAGTGGCTTCACCCCTCCACTTT
TRBV7-2	TRBJ2-3	-	-	CASSFRQVRDTQYF	TGTGCCAGCAGCTTTCGACAGGTCCGCGATACGCAGTATTTT
TRBV7-2	TRBJ2-3	TRBD2	-	CASSLVAGAQDTQYF	TGTGCCAGCAGCTTAGTGGCGGGAGCGCAAGATACGCAGTATTTT
TRBV10-3	TRBJ2-7	-	-	CAISEQGLSYEQYF	TGTGCCATCAGTGAGCAAGGACTAAGCTACGAGCAGTACTTC
TRBV11-2	TRBJ1-3	-	once	CASSHGNTIYF	TGTGCCAGCAGCCATGGAAACACCATATATTTT
TRBV6-5	TRBJ2-1	TRBD2	-	CASSSGLAGEEQFF	TGTGCCAGCAGCTCCGGACTAGCGGGAGAGGAGCAGTTCTTC
TRBV7-2	TRBJ2-1	-	-	CASSLSLRDEQFF	TGTGCCAGCAGCTTATCCCTACGGGATGAGCAGTTCTTC
TRBV29-1	TRBJ1-1	-	-	CSGTGTPDTEAFF	TGCAGCGGTACCGGGACCCCCGACACTGAAGCTTTCTTT
TRBV7-7	TRBJ1-1	TRBD1	few	CASSSRQGHMNTEAFF	TGTGCTAGCAGCTCCAGACAGGGCCACATGAACACTGAAGCTTTCTTT
TRBV5-1	TRBJ2-1	-	-	CASSIQTGGEQFF	TGCGCCAGCAGCATCCAAACTGGTGGTGAGCAGTTCTTC
TRBV19	TRBJ1-4	-	-	CASSTPRQATNEKLFF	TGTGCCAGTAGTACCCCCAGACAGGCAACTAATGAAAAACTGTTTTTT
TRBV7-2	TRBJ1-6	-	-	CASRAPGARAYSPLHF	TGTGCCAGCAGGGCCCCCGGGGCGCGGGCCTATTCACCCCTCCACTTT
TRBV28	TRBJ1-3	-	-	CASSSVGQRSGNTIYF	TGTGCCAGCAGCTCGGTCGGACAGAGATCTGGAAACACCATATATTTT
TRBV2	TRBJ1-1	-	-	CASSGEGSATEAFF	TGTGCCAGCAGTGGGGAGGGTTCGGCCACTGAAGCTTTCTTT
TRBV27	TRBJ2-7	-	-	CASSNTGSPAYEQYF	TGTGCCAGCAGCAACACCGGGTCTCCCGCCTACGAGCAGTACTTC
TRBV2	TRBJ1-5	-	-	CASSEALGEGNQPQHF	TGTGCCAGCAGTGAAGCCTTGGGGGAGGGCAATCAGCCCCAGCATTTT
TRBV6-1	TRBJ1-2	-	-	CASAGMSYGYTF	TGTGCCAGCGCAGGAATGAGCTATGGCTACACCTTC
TRBV18	TRBJ2-7	-	-	CASSLDPYEQYF	TGTGCCAGCTCACTGGACCCCTACGAGCAGTACTTC
TRBV7-6	TRBJ2-1	TRBD2	once	CASSLLTGTSNEQFF	TGTGCCAGCAGCTTGCTAACCGGGACTAGCAATGAGCAGTTCTTC
TRBV27	TRBJ2-5	TRBD1	once	CASTSRDRGVETQYF	TGTGCCAGCACGTCCCGGGACAGAGGTGTAGAGACCCAGTACTTC